The 31 T cell receptor beta chains listed next were all sequenced from one sample in a study of T-cell reconstitution after alpha-beta-depleted transplantation in children. The TCRbeta library was prepared with unique molecular identifiers. Each CDR3 protein is one row after TCRdb ran MiXCR on the PCR reads. The sample has 700,000 or so distinct CDR3 sequences, around 14% seen once. The sequencing used PBMCs, collected before TCRalphabeta/CD19-depleted stem cell transplant. These receptors were collected from a girl aged 2 to 10 with congenital amegakaryocytic thrombocytopenia, due to receive a stem cell transplant.

This clonotype was observed a few times. The chain employs TRBV10-3 and TRBJ2-5; D not certain. The CDR3 totals 17 residues. The V gene lost 3 bases and the J gene lost 7 bases, with 24 bases spanning the gap. CDR1 is ENHRY and CDR2 is SYGVKD in the germline V gene. This CDR3 is CAISDNIFARPVSTQYF. CDR3 in DNA: TGTGCCATCAGTGACAATATTTTTGCCAGGCCCGTGTCGACCCAGTACTTC.

This clonotype has more than one count but fewer than ten. The CDR3 DNA sequence: TGTGCCAGCACCTCCCCCGGACAATACCAAGAGACCCAGTACTTC. It encodes CASTSPGQYQETQYF. This chain connects TRBV7-8 to TRBJ2-5; tentatively, D is TRBD1 (5 bases). This CDR3 is 15 amino acids long. Germline loops: CDR1 SGHVS, CDR2 FQNEAQ. Trimming stripped 7 bases from V and 0 bases from J, with 15 bases between.

This clonotype was recorded a few times. This chain joins TRBV30 and TRBJ1-1; D not certain. V dropped 1 base and J dropped 5 bases, with 11 bases sitting between them. The CDR3 length is 13 residues. CDR1 is GTSNPN and CDR2 is SVGIG in the germline V gene (reference sequence). CDR3 residues: CAWSGSGRTEAFF. The CDR3 nucleotides are TGTGCCTGGAGTGGAAGCGGGAGGACTGAAGCTTTCTTT.

This clonotype has at least ten counts. The chain combines TRBV30 with TRBJ2-1, with 8 positions matching TRBD2. CDR1 is GTSNPN and CDR2 is SVGIG in the germline V gene (reference sequence). The CDR3 has 14 amino acids. Germline trimming cut 0 bases from V and 10 bases from J; bases unmatched to any gene: 8. The CDR3 bases are TGTGCCTGGAGTGTATCGGGAGGGTTAGAAGAGCAGTTCTTC. This gives the protein CAWSVSGGLEEQFF.

Only a few counts were recorded for this clonotype. The CDR3 loop reads CASSFTRALRTPLHF. The CDR3 DNA reads TGTGCCAGCAGCTTTACCCGGGCCCTTAGGACACCCCTCCACTTT. The chain links TRBV7-6 to TRBJ1-6; no clear D gene. The V gene's germline CDR1 is SGHVS and CDR2 FNYEAQ. The CDR3 totals 15 residues. Trimming pared 3 bases from V and 11 bases from J, leaving 17 bases between.

The CDR3 nucleotides read TGCGCCAGCAGCCAAGGACTAGCGGGACCTCCGGGGGGGGAGCTGTTTTTT. Residues: CASSQGLAGPPGGELFF. The chain uses TRBV4-1 and TRBJ2-2; TRBD2 aligns across 11 bases. The germline gives CDR1 MGHRA, CDR2 YSYEKL. V gave up 1 base and J gave up 8 bases; unmatched junction bases: 9. The CDR3 runs to 17 residues.

This clonotype was found a few times. The CDR3 DNA sequence: TGTGCCATCAGTGAGGGGACAGCTAACTATGGCTACACCTTC. Its translation: CAISEGTANYGYTF. This sequence joins TRBV10-3 and TRBJ1-2; TRBD1 aligns across 7 bases. The ends lost 2 bases at V and 0 bases at J; junction bases unmatched: 0. The V gene's germline CDR1 is ENHRY and CDR2 SYGVKD. This CDR3 is built from 14 residues.

This clonotype was recorded at least ten times. J is TRBJ1-2 and V is TRBV29-1, with unresolved D. Trimming cost V 2 bases and J 0 bases, with 4 bases left between them. CDR1 and CDR2 (germline): SQVTM, ANQGSEA. The length of the CDR3 is 12 residues. The CDR3 loop is CSVEHTNYGYTF. The CDR3 DNA reads TGCAGCGTTGAACATACTAACTATGGCTACACCTTC.

The chain uses TRBV19 and TRBJ2-5; possible D gene TRBD1, 6 bases. Trimming took 5 bases from V and 0 from J, leaving 10 bases between them. Germline CDR1 reads LNHDA; CDR2 reads SQIVND (reference sequence). This CDR3 comprises 14 residues. CDR3 sequence reads: CASSARDNQETQYF. CDR3 in DNA: TGTGCCAGTAGTGCCCGGGACAACCAAGAGACCCAGTACTTC.

This clonotype was counted between two and nine times. The chain couples TRBV20-1 to TRBJ1-5, with D unclear. The ends were cut back, 5 bases at V and 8 bases at J, with 13 bases in the middle. This CDR3 comprises 12 residues. In germline, CDR1 is DFQATT, CDR2 SNEGSKA (reference sequence). The CDR3 is CSAVGGREPQHF. CDR3 DNA: TGCAGTGCTGTCGGCGGACGGGAGCCCCAGCATTTT.

This clonotype showed up just a few times. The chain is built from TRBV10-3 and TRBJ1-5; D is ambiguous. The CDR3 spans 15 residues. CDR1 ENHRY and CDR2 SYGVKD come from the germline V gene. Trimming cost V 9 bases and J 3 bases, with 18 bases left between them. The CDR3 coding sequence is TGTGCCATTGGGAGTGGTACCCGGGACAATCAGCCCCAGCATTTT. It encodes CAIGSGTRDNQPQHF.

The chain couples TRBV6-2 or TRBV6-3 to TRBJ2-7; 10 positions match TRBD2. The CDR3 is made up of 14 amino acids. Germline V gene data show CDR1 as MNHEY and CDR2 as SVGEGT. V dropped 2 bases and J dropped 2; count of bases not matched to a gene: 0. CDR3 residues: CASSYLAGAYEQYF. The CDR3 nucleotides read TGTGCCAGCAGTTACCTAGCGGGAGCCTACGAGCAGTACTTC.

This clonotype was counted ten times or more. The V call is TRBV15, the J call TRBJ2-7; D ambiguous. The CDR3 consists of 12 residues. The germline CDR1 and CDR2 sequences are LNHNV and YYDKDF (reference sequence). With 5 bases removed from V and 5 bases from J, the gap between germline ends came to 10 bases. The CDR3 is CATSRKGNEQYF. CDR3 coding DNA: TGTGCCACCAGCCGGAAGGGAAACGAGCAGTACTTC.

This clonotype was detected only a few times. V is TRBV7-6 and J is TRBJ2-1; TRBD2 matches 7 bases. J was trimmed by 9 bases and V by 5 bases; bases with no gene match: 16. Germline CDR1 reads SGHVS; CDR2 reads FNYEAQ. This CDR3 has 16 residues. Here the CDR3 reads CASSPSGAFPSSEQFF. CDR3 bases: TGTGCCAGCAGCCCTAGCGGTGCATTCCCGAGTAGTGAGCAGTTCTTC.

This clonotype was seen only a few times. The chain links TRBV7-3 to TRBJ2-3; TRBD2 is a possible D gene (6 bases). Germline V gene lookup returns CDR1 SGHTA and CDR2 FQGTGA. Between the trimmed V and J ends, which lost 5 bases and 4 bases, there was a span of 10 bases. The CDR3 sequence is 13 residues long. The CDR3 region is CASSGGGPDTQYF. Here the CDR3 DNA reads TGTGCCAGCAGCGGCGGAGGGCCAGATACGCAGTATTTT.

This clonotype showed up many times. This chain connects TRBV5-1 to TRBJ2-1; 9 positions agree with TRBD2. Trimming removed 4 bases from V and 6 bases from J; junction bases left unmatched: 14. The germline V gene encodes CDR1 SGHRS and CDR2 YFSETQ. The CDR3 spans 17 residues. CDR3 residues: CASSMEGAGGALNEQFF. The DNA for the CDR3 is TGCGCCAGCAGCATGGAGGGAGCGGGAGGTGCCCTCAATGAGCAGTTCTTC. Based on the CDR3 plus reference TRBV5-1 and TRBJ2-1, the full variable domain is KAGVTQTPRYLIKTRGQQVTLSCSPISGHRSVSWYQQTPGQGLQFLFEYFSETQRNKGNFPGRFSGRQFSNSRSEMNVSTLELGDSALYLCASSMEGAGGALNEQFFGPGTRLTVL.

This sequence joins TRBV19 and TRBJ2-7, with no clear D. V lost 2 bases and J lost 2, with 10 bases in between. Per germline, CDR1 LNHDA and CDR2 SQIVND (reference sequence). The CDR3 runs 14 residues. The CDR3 sequence is CASSILGRTYEQYF. The CDR3 DNA is TGTGCCAGTAGTATATTAGGGCGAACCTACGAGCAGTACTTC.

In its sample, this clonotype was seen many times. The chain uses TRBV5-1 and TRBJ2-1; the D is unclear. Trimming shortened V by 0 bases and J by 7 bases, and 11 bases separated the two germline ends. The CDR3 runs 14 residues. Germline V gene sequence: CDR1 SGHRS, CDR2 YFSETQ. The CDR3 region is CASSLVPEMNEQFF. As DNA, the CDR3 is TGCGCCAGCAGCTTGGTTCCAGAGATGAATGAGCAGTTCTTC.

There are a few counts of this clonotype. CDR3 DNA: TGCGCCAGCAGCTCACAAACCGGGACAGGGTACGGCGAGCAGTACTTC. It codes for CASSSQTGTGYGEQYF. The rearrangement links TRBV5-1 to TRBJ2-7; 9 bases map to TRBD1. Trimming at V came to 3 bases and at J to 6 bases, leaving 13 bases not matched to a gene. The CDR3 covers 16 residues. Germline CDR1 and CDR2: SGHRS and YFSETQ.

The chain combines TRBV15 with TRBJ1-2; D ambiguous. Looked up from germline, CDR1 is LNHNV and CDR2 is YYDKDF (reference sequence). There are 14 residues in the CDR3. V was clipped by 0 bases and J by 2 bases, with 7 bases between them. DNA for the CDR3: TGTGCCACCAGCAGAGATCCGCGGAACTATGGCTACACCTTC. This encodes CATSRDPRNYGYTF.

The chain couples TRBV20-1 to TRBJ1-1; possibly TRBD1 for D (6 bases). The V gene's germline CDR1 is DFQATT and CDR2 SNEGSKA (reference sequence). The V end was cut by 0 bases, the J end by 1 base, with 12 bases between. The CDR3 covers 15 residues. The DNA for the CDR3 is TGCAGTGCTAGAGATCGCGGCAGGGGGAACACTGAAGCTTTCTTT. It yields the protein CSARDRGRGNTEAFF.

DNA of the CDR3: TGCGCCAGCAGCTATAACACGAACACTGAAGCTTTCTTT. It translates to CASSYNTNTEAFF. The chain uses TRBV5-1 and TRBJ1-1; D ambiguous. The CDR3 covers 13 residues. Germline assignment: CDR1 SGHRS and CDR2 YFSETQ. V gave up 3 bases and J gave up 1 base, with 7 bases separating them.

This clonotype has only a few counts. The gene calls are TRBV4-1 and TRBJ2-1; D might be TRBD1 (6 bases). Germline V gene lookup returns CDR1 MGHRA and CDR2 YSYEKL. The CDR3 has 17 amino acids. V was cut by 3 bases and J by 2 bases, with 17 bases left in between. CDR3 sequence reads: CASSHPTTGYPYNEQFF. The DNA of the CDR3 is TGCGCCAGCAGCCACCCAACTACAGGGTATCCCTACAATGAGCAGTTCTTC.

The V call is TRBV20-1, the J call TRBJ2-2, with 7 bases lining up with TRBD2. This CDR3 region has 15 residues. The J segment lost 2 bases and the V segment lost 6 bases, leaving 9 bases of the junction unmatched. Germline V gene lookup returns CDR1 DFQATT and CDR2 SNEGSKA (reference sequence). The CDR3 DNA follows: TGCAGTGCCCCAAGGGCTAGCGGTAACACCGGGGAGCTGTTTTTT. Protein sequence: CSAPRASGNTGELFF.

This clonotype occurred many times. The rearrangement uses TRBV5-1 and TRBJ1-4; the D is unclear. The CDR3 is made up of 15 amino acids. Trimming left V 3 bases short and J 1 base short, with 10 bases between. The germline V gene encodes CDR1 SGHRS and CDR2 YFSETQ. The CDR3 region is CASSWQGRTNEKLFF. For the CDR3, the DNA is TGCGCCAGCAGCTGGCAAGGTCGAACTAATGAAAAACTGTTTTTT.

Comments on this clonotype: One base away lies a much larger clone, so this may be a sequencing read error. The genes are TRBV7-2 and TRBJ2-1; 13 bases are shared with TRBD2. CDR3 length: 17 amino acids. Germline V lookup: CDR1 SGHTA, CDR2 FQGNSA. CDR3 sequence (DNA): TGTGCCAGCAGCGCTAGGCTACTAGCGGGAGGGTACAATGAGCAGTTGTTC. Encoded protein: CASSARLLAGGYNEQLF.

This clonotype appeared a few times. This sequence joins TRBV20-1 and TRBJ1-1, with D maybe TRBD1 (5 bases). The CDR3 contains 13 residues. Between the trimmed V and J ends, which lost 3 bases and 4 bases, there was a span of 12 bases. Germline CDR1 and CDR2: DFQATT and SNEGSKA (reference sequence). For the CDR3, the DNA is TGCAGTGCTAGCGGGGGTGGAAGCACTGAAGCTTTCTTT. Protein sequence: CSASGGGSTEAFF.

This clonotype has at least ten counts. The gene calls are TRBV27 and TRBJ2-7, with D perhaps given as TRBD1 or TRBD2 (5 bases each). V dropped 3 bases and J dropped 3 bases, with 12 bases sitting between them. The CDR3 runs 14 residues. Germline CDR1 MNHEY, CDR2 SMNVEV (reference sequence). DNA of the CDR3: TGTGCCAGCAGTTTTCAGGGAGCCAACTACGAGCAGTACTTC. Its translation is CASSFQGANYEQYF.

This clonotype was picked up many times. The rearrangement links TRBV20-1 to TRBJ1-2; D is ambiguous. The CDR3 contains 12 residues. V was trimmed by 3 bases and J by 6 bases, leaving 11 bases between them. The germline V gene has CDR1 DFQATT and CDR2 SNEGSKA (reference sequence). CDR3 protein: CSASRADDGYTF. The CDR3 nucleotides are TGCAGTGCTAGTAGGGCAGATGATGGCTACACCTTC.

In its sample, this clonotype was seen many times. The chain joins TRBV4-1 to TRBJ2-7; no clear D. This CDR3 is built from 16 residues. CDR1 MGHRA and CDR2 YSYEKL come from the germline V gene. V dropped 0 bases and J dropped 2 bases, with 14 bases sitting between them. Written as DNA, the CDR3 is TGCGCCAGCAGCCAAGATCAGACACTAAGGACCTACGAGCAGTACTTC. It is translated as CASSQDQTLRTYEQYF.

The chain carries TRBV5-1 and TRBJ2-3; no definite D call. This CDR3 contains 15 residues. Trimming shortened V by 2 bases and J by 4 bases, and 14 bases separated the two germline ends. Germline-derived CDR1 and CDR2 are SGHRS and YFSETQ. The DNA for the CDR3 is TGCGCCAGCAGCTTTAAGTGGGAAGGACCAGATACGCAGTATTTT. Protein: CASSFKWEGPDTQYF.